Reported below is one TCR beta chain. Its antigen is undetermined. Other DNA sequences from this sample encode an identical CDR3 as well. The sample comes from a study of beta chain features in type 1 diabetes. Overall study context: The study found patients and healthy donors alike in age, gender and cell yields. Findings and caveats of the study: When Type 1 diabetes patients were examined, their TCRB CDR3s proved moderately but significantly shorter in all four CD4+ subsets.

The collection from each donor was one heparinised blood draw averaging around 100 mL. Stem cell-like memory, regulatory, central memory and naive CD4+ cells were sorted via CD45RO/CCR7/CD25/CD127/CD95/CD27. As every portion of the isolated RNA was reverse transcribed, the sequencing read expressed TCRB transcripts. Mean read depth for naive, central memory and regulatory T cell samples was 3.5 million or so reads. Sequencing was performed with immunoSEQ multiplex PCR; in TCRdb, only in-frame clones are kept and a portion is missing. This sample has over 650,000 clones, with 11% to 15% found just once. Germline V gives CDR1 LNHDA, CDR2 SQIVND (reference sequence). This CDR3 has 16 residues. The junction had 11 bases not matched to a gene; V was cut back by 4 bases and J by 2 bases.

Material for sequencing was naive CD4+ T cells from blood. The chain has TRBV19 and TRBJ2-7; 7 nucleotides agree with TRBD2. The clonotype originates from a man between 18 and 29 years old with type 1 diabetes. The CDR3 loop reads CASSTQRGGATYEQYF. The DNA for the CDR3 is TGTGCCAGTAGTACCCAGCGGGGCGGGGCCACCTACGAGCAGTACTTC.